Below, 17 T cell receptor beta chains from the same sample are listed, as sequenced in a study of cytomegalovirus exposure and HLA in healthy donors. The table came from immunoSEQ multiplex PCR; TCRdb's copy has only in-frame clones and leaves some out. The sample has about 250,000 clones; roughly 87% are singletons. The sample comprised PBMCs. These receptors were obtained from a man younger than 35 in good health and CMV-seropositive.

CDR3: CASSEAPRQFF. The CDR3 DNA reads TGTGCCAGCAGTGAAGCGCCAAGGCAGTTCTTC. The chain has TRBV6-1 and TRBJ2-1; D is unresolved. V lost 0 bases and J 12 bases, leaving 6 bases between the germline ends. This CDR3 is built from 11 residues. Germline CDR1 is MNHNS and CDR2 is SASEGT.

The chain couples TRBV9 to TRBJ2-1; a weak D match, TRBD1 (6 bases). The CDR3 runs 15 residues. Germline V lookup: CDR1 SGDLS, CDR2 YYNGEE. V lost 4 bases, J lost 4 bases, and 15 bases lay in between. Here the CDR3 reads CASSQGTSGYNEQFF. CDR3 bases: TGTGCCAGCAGCCAGGGGACGAGTGGGTACAATGAGCAGTTCTTC.

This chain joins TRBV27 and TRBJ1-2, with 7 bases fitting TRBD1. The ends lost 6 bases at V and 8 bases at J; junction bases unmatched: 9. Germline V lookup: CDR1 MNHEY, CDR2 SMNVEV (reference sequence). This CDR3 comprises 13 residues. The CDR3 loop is CASRFTGVGGYTF. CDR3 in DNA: TGTGCCAGCAGATTTACAGGGGTAGGAGGCTACACCTTC.

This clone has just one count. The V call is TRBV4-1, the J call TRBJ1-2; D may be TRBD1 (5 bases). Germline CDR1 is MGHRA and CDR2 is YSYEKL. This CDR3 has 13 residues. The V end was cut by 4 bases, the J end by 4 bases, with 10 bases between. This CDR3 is CASSLLGLYGYTF. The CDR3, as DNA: TGCGCCAGCAGCCTCCTGGGACTCTATGGCTACACCTTC.

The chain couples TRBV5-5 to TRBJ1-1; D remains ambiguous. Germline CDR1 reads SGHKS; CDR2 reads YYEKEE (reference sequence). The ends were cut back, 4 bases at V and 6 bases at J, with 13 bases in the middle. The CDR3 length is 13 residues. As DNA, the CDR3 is TGTGCCAGCAGCCTACTATCGGCCGCTGAAGCTTTCTTT. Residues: CASSLLSAAEAFF.

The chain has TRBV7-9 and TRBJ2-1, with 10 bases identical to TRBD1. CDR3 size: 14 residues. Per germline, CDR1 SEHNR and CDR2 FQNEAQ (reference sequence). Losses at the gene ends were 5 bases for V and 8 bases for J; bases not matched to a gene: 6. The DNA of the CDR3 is TGTGCCAGCAGCCCAGACAGGGGGCGCGATGAGCAGTTCTTC. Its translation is CASSPDRGRDEQFF.

This CDR3 is CASSSIAGGSPYEQYF. The CDR3 DNA sequence: TGTGCCAGCAGCTCCATAGCCGGCGGATCCCCCTACGAGCAGTACTTC. This chain uses TRBV9 with TRBJ2-7; the D is unclear. V gave up 4 bases and J gave up 2 bases, with 19 bases separating them. The CDR3 extends over 16 amino acids. The germline V gene encodes CDR1 SGDLS and CDR2 YYNGEE.

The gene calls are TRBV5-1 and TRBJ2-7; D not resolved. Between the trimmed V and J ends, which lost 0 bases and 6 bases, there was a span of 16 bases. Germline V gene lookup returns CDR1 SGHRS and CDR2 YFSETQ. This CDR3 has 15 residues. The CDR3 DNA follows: TGCGCCAGCAGCTTGGGCCCTGGAGCGTCGCCCGAGCAGTACTTC. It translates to CASSLGPGASPEQYF.

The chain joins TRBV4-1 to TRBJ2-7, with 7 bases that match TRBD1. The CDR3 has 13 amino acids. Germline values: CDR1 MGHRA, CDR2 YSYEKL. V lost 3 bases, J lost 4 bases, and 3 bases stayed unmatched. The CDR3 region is CASSHGTAYEQYF. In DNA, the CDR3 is TGCGCCAGCAGCCACGGGACAGCATACGAGCAGTACTTC.

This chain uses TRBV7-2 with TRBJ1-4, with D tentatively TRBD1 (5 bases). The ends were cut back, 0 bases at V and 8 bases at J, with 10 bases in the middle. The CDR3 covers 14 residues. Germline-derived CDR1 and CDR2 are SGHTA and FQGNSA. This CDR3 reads CASSLAAGMEKLFF. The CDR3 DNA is TGTGCCAGCAGCTTAGCGGCAGGGATGGAAAAACTGTTTTTT.

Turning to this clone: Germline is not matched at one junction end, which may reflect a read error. The CDR3 bases are TGTGCCAGCAGCGTACAAGTCTCCCACGAGCAGTACTTC. Its protein product is CASSVQVSHEQYF. V gene TRBV2 combines with J gene TRBJ2-7; no firm D call. The CDR3 contains 13 residues. Germline CDR1 and CDR2: SNHLY and FYNNEI.

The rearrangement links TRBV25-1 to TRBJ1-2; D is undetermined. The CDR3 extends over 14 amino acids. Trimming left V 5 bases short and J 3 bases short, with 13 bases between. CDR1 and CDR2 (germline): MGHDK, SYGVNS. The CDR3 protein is CASSLGGQYYGYTF. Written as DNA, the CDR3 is TGTGCCAGCAGTCTAGGAGGGCAGTACTATGGCTACACCTTC.

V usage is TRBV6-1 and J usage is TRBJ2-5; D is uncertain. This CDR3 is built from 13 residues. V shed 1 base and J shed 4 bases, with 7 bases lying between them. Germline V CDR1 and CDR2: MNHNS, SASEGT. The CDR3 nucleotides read TGTGCCAGCAGTGAAGTACACCGAGAGACCCAGTACTTC. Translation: CASSEVHRETQYF.

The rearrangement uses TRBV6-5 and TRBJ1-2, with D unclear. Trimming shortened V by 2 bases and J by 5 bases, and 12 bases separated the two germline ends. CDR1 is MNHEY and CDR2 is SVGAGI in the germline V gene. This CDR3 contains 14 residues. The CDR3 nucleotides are TGTGCCAGCAGTTACGATGTCCTAGGGTATGGCTACACCTTC. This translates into CASSYDVLGYGYTF.

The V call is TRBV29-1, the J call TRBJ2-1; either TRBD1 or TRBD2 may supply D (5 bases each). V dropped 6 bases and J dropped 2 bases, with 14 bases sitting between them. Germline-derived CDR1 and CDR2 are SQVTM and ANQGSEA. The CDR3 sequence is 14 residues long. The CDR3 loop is CSVGTTLAYNEQFF. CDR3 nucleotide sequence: TGCAGCGTGGGGACCACTCTAGCCTACAATGAGCAGTTCTTC.

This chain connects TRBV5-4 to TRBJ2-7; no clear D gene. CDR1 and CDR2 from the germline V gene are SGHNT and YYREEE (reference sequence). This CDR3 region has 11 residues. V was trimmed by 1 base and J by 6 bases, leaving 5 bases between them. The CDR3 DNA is TGTGCCAGCAGCTTGAGTCCCGAGCAGTACTTC. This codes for CASSLSPEQYF.

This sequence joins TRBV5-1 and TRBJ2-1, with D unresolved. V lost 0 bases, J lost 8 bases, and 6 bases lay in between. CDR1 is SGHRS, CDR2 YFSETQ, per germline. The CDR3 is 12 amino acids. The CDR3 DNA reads TGCGCCAGCAGCTTGGGTCTCGATGAGCAGTTCTTC. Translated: CASSLGLDEQFF. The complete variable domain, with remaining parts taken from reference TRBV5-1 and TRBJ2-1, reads KAGVTQTPRYLIKTRGQQVTLSCSPISGHRSVSWYQQTPGQGLQFLFEYFSETQRNKGNFPGRFSGRQFSNSRSEMNVSTLELGDSALYLCASSLGLDEQFFGPGTRLTVL.